This entry concerns a single T cell receptor (beta chain). Its antigen is unknown. No base qualities exist here, and no much larger clone lies one base off it. Another Seattle source contributed samples from volunteer blood donors who had recovered from COVID-19. The collaborating institutions used their own protocols to collect whole blood in K2EDTA tubes. For TCRbeta analysis, collaborators shipped samples in one of three forms: frozen whole blood, isolated PBMCs, or DNA extracted from either of those sample types. This entry belongs to a study of blood T cell repertoires in COVID-19 (dated by TCRdb to about 2020). Some background on the complete study: Samples from collaborators originated in the United States, Italy and Spain and spanned both the acute and convalescent phases of COVID-19. The repertoires were released in a freely available public database intended as a resource for research on the immune response to SARS-CoV-2. Samples came from the ongoing ImmuneRACE study (first 160 participants) plus 1,254 subjects from 6 global collaborators. Sample metadata almost always included a de-identified subject ID, COVID-19 status, age in years and sex. The prospective study material was composed of cDNA or gDNA derived from T cells, B-cell-depleted T cells, or PBMCs. Deeply sampled blood TCRbeta repertoires from subjects exposed to, actively infected with, or recovered from COVID-19 were included in the dataset. Where available, HLA class I and class II types were taken from metadata supplied by the sample provider and were not determined by assay-based typing.

V loses 4 bases of germline sequence and J loses 0 bases, and the interval between the two ends is 12 bases. The CDR3 sequence holds 15 residues, the cysteine and phenylalanine included. The retained sequence is limited to the CDR3, 45 bases, with the frame set at the first base. The CDR1 and CDR2 encoded by the germline V gene (reference sequence) are SEHNR and FQNEAQ. On the study overall, not on this receptor specifically: How much clinical and demographic metadata was included differed by source and by participant, and the metadata was provided uncurated.

TCRbeta CDR3 regions were amplified from genomic DNA using the immunoSEQ Assay, a bias-controlled multiplex PCR. The authors processed their data as follows. Within the assay, amplification of reference gene primers was used to estimate how many nucleated cells each sample contained. Sequence reads were collapsed and filtered to measure the absolute abundance of every unique TCRbeta CDR3 rearrangement. For each sample, productive Simpson clonality was calculated as the square root of Simpson's diversity index across productive rearrangements. This immuneACCESS table, as held by TCRdb, lists in-frame sequences with V and J called but not all clones. Of the missing ones, under half trace to an unresolved V gene in checked studies; the others have no known cause. The DNA was the basis for D and trimming; V, J and clone size are from that table. In all, the sample holds 310,000 or so clones, and 70% to 90% of those were seen once. The ten most abundant clones make up around 2.1% of the sample.

The chain employs TRBV7-9 and TRBJ1-1; the D gene identity is not certain. The specimen sequenced was peripheral blood. This sequence was found in a woman aged 25-40 years who had recovered from COVID-19. This receptor carries the CDR3 CASSSPPGVNTEAFF. The sequence in DNA is TGTGCCAGCAGCTCACCCCCCGGGGTGAACACTGAAGCTTTCTTT.